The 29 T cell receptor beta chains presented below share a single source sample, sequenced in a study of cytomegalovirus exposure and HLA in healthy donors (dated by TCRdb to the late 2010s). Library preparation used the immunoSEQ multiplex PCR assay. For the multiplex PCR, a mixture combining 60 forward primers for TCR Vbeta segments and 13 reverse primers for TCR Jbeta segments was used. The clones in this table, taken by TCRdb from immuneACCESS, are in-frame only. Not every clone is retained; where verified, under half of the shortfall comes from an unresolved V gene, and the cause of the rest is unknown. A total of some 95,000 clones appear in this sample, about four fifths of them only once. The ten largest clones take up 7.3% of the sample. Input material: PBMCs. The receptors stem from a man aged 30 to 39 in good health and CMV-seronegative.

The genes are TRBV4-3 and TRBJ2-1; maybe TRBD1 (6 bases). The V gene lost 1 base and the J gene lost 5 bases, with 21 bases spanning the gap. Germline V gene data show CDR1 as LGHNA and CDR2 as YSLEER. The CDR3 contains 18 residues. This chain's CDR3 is CASSQGRIDRSPNNEQFF. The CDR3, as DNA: TGCGCCAGCAGCCAAGGTAGGATAGACAGGAGCCCTAACAATGAGCAGTTCTTC.

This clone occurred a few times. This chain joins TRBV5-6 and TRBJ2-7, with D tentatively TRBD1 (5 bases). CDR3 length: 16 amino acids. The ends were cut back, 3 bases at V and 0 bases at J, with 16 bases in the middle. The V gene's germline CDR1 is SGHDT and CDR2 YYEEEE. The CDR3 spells CASSYPDRRSSYEQYF. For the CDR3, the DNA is TGTGCCAGCAGCTATCCCGACAGACGAAGCTCCTACGAGCAGTACTTC.

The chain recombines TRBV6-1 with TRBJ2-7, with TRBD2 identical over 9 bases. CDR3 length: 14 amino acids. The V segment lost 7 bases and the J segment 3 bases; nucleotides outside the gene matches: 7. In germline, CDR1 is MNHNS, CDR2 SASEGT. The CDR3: CASTGREGNYEQYF. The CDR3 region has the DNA TGTGCCAGCACCGGGCGGGAGGGGAACTACGAGCAGTACTTC.

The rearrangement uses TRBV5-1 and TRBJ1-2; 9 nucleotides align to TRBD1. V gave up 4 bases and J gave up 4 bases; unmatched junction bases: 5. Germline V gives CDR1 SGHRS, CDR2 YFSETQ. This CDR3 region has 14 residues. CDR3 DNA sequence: TGCGCCAGCAGCCCGGGACAGGGACCCTATGGCTACACCTTC. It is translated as CASSPGQGPYGYTF.

CDR3 region: CASSQGGANADTQYF. The CDR3 DNA sequence: TGTGCCAGCAGCCAAGGGGGCGCGAACGCAGATACGCAGTATTTT. V gene TRBV7-3 combines with J gene TRBJ2-3, with 7 bases that match TRBD1. V was pared by 5 bases and J by 4 bases, with 9 bases of the junction left unmatched. The germline CDR1 and CDR2 sequences are SGHTA and FQGTGA. The CDR3 sequence is 15 residues long.

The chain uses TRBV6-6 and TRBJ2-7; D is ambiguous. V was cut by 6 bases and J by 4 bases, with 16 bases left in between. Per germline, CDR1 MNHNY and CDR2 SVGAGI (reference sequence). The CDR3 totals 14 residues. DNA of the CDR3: TGTGCCAGCAGCCACTCGGCAGGTGCGTACGAGCAGTACTTC. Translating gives CASSHSAGAYEQYF.

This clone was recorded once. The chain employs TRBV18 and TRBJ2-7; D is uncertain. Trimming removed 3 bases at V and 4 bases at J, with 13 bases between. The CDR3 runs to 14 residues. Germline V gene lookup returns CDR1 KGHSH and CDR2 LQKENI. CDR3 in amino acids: CASSPSQSAYEQYF. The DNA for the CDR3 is TGTGCCAGCTCACCCTCACAAAGCGCGTACGAGCAGTACTTC. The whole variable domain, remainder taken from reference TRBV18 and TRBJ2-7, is NAGVMQNPRHLVRRRGQEARLRCSPMKGHSHVYWYRQLPEEGLKFMVYLQKENIIDESGMPKERFSAEFPKEGPSILRIQQVVRGDSAAYFCASSPSQSAYEQYFGPGTRLTVT.

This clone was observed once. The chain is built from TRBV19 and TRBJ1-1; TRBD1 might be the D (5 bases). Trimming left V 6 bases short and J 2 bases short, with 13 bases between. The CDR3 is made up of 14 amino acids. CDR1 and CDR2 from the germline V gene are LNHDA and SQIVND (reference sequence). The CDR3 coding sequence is TGTGCCAGTAGAGTATGGGGGGATAACACTGAAGCTTTCTTT. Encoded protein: CASRVWGDNTEAFF.

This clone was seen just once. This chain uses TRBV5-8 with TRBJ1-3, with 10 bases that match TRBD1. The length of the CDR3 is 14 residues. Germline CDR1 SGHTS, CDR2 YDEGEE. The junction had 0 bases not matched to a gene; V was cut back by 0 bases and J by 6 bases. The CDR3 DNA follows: TGTGCCAGCAGCTTGGGACAGGGGGCAAACACCATATATTTT. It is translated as CASSLGQGANTIYF.

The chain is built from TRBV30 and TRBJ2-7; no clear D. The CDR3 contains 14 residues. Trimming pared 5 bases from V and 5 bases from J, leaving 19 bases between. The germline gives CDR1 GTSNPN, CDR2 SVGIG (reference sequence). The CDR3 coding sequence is TGTGCCTGGGACCCACAGTGGGTGCACGACGAGCAGTACTTC. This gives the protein CAWDPQWVHDEQYF.

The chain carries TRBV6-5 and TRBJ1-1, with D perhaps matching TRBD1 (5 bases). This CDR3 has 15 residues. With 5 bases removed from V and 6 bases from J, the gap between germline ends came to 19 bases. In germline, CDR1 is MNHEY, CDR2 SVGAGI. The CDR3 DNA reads TGTGCCAGCAGTATCGGGGGGGAGGGGAAGGCTGAAGCTTTCTTT. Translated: CASSIGGEGKAEAFF.

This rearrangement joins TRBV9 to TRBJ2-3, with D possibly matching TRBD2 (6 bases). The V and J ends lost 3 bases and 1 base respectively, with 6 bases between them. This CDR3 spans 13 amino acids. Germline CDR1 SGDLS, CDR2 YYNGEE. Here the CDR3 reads CASSGGGTDTQYF. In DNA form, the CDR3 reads TGTGCCAGCAGCGGGGGGGGCACAGATACGCAGTATTTT. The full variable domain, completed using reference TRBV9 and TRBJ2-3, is DSGVTQTPKHLITATGQRVTLRCSPRSGDLSVYWYQQSLDQGLQFLIQYYNGEERAKGNILERFSAQQFPDLHSELNLSSLELGDSALYFCASSGGGTDTQYFGPGTRLTVL.

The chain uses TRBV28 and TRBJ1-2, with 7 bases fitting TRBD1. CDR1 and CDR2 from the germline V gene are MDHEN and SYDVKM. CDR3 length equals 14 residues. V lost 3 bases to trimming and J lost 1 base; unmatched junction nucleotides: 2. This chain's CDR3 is CASSLGQFNYGYTF. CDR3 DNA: TGTGCCAGCAGTTTGGGACAGTTTAACTATGGCTACACCTTC.

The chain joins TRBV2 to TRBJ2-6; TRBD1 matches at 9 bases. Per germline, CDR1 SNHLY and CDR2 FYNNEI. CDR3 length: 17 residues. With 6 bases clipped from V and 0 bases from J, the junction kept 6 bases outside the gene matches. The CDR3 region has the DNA TGTGCCAGCAGCCCACAGGGGGCCCTCTCTGGGGCCAACGTCCTGACTTTC. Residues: CASSPQGALSGANVLTF.

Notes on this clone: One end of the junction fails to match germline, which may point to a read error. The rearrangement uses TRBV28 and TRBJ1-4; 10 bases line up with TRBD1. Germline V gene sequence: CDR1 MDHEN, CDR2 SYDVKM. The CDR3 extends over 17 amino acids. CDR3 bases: TGTGCCAGCAGTTCTCCGGGACAGGGGACAACTAATGGAAAACTGTTTTTT. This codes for CASSSPGQGTTNGKLFF. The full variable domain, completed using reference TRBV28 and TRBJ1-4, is DVKVTQSSRYLVKRTGEKVFLECVQDMDHENMFWYRQDPGLGLRLIYFSYDVKMKEKGDIPEGYSVSREKKERFSLILESASTNQTSMYLCASSSPGQGTTNGKLFFGSGTQLSVL.

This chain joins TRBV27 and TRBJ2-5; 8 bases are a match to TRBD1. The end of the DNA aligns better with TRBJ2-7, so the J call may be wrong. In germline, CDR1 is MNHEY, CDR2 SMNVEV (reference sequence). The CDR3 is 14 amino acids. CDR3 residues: CASSLQGANYEQYF. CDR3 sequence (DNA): TGTGCCAGCAGTCTCCAGGGGGCTAACTACGAGCAGTACTTC.

CDR3 in DNA: TGTGCCAGCAGCTCGGACAGGGGGCGAAATGGCTACACCTTC. Its translation: CASSSDRGRNGYTF. The rearrangement joins TRBV7-2 to TRBJ1-2, with 11 bases identical to TRBD1. Germline CDR1 reads SGHTA; CDR2 reads FQGNSA. The CDR3 runs to 14 residues. V gave up 4 bases and J gave up 6 bases; unmatched junction bases: 4.

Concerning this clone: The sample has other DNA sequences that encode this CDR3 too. This chain's CDR3 is CASSESRGSYEQYF. The DNA of the CDR3 is TGTGCCAGCAGCGAGTCTAGGGGATCCTACGAGCAGTACTTC. This rearrangement joins TRBV25-1 to TRBJ2-7; possibly TRBD1 for D (5 bases). The CDR3 runs to 14 residues. Germline V lookup: CDR1 MGHDK, CDR2 SYGVNS. V was shortened by 6 bases and J by 1 base, with 13 bases between the two germline ends.

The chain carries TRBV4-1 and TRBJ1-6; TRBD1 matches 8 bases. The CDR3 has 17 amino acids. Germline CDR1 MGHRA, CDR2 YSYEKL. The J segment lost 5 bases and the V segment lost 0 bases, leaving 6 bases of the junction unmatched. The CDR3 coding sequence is TGCGCCAGCAGCCAAGATTTAGGGACAGGACATAATTCACCCCTCCACTTT. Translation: CASSQDLGTGHNSPLHF.

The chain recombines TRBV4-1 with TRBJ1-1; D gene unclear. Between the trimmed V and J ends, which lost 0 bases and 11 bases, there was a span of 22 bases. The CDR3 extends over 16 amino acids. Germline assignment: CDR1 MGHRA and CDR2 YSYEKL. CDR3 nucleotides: TGCGCCAGCAGCCAAGATGCGAATTATCGGAGGCTCGGCGCTTTCTTT. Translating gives CASSQDANYRRLGAFF.

CDR3 bases: TGTGCCAGCAGCCCACTCACCTCGAGCGTGGCCTACGAGCAGTACTTC. This gives the protein CASSPLTSSVAYEQYF. V usage is TRBV11-2 and J usage is TRBJ2-7; D gene uncertain. Per germline, CDR1 SGHAT and CDR2 FQNNGV. This CDR3 is 16 amino acids long. V was pared by 5 bases and J by 2 bases, with 19 bases between.

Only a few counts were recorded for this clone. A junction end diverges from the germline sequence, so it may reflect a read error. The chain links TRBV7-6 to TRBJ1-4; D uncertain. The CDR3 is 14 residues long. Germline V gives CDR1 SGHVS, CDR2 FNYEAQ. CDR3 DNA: TGTGCCAGCAGTTTAGCCGGCACGGCGGGGATACTGTTTTTT. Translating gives CASSLAGTAGILFF.

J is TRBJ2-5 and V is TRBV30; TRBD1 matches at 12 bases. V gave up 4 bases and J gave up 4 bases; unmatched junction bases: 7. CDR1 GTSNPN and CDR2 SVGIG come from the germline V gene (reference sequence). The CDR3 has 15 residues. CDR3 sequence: CAWTRGQGARETQYF. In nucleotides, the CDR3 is TGTGCCTGGACGAGGGGACAGGGGGCCCGAGAGACCCAGTACTTC. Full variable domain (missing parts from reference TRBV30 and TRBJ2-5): SQTIHQWPATLVQPVGSPLSLECTVEGTSNPNLYWYRQAAGRGLQLLFYSVGIGQISSEVPQNLSASRPQDRQFILSSKKLLLSDSGFYLCAWTRGQGARETQYFGPGTRLLVL.

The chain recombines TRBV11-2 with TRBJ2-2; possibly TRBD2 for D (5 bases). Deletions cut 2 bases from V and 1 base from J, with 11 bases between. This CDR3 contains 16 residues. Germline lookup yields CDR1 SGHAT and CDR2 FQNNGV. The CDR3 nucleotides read TGTGCCAGCAGCTTACTGGGAGCTATGAACACCGGGGAGCTGTTTTTT. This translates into CASSLLGAMNTGELFF.

The CDR3 reads CASSLQPGRGTYEQYF. The CDR3 DNA sequence: TGCGCCAGCAGCTTGCAACCGGGTAGGGGAACCTACGAGCAGTACTTC. The chain employs TRBV5-1 and TRBJ2-5, with D possibly TRBD1 on 5 matching bases. The last part of the DNA fits TRBJ2-7 better; the J call may be wrong. Germline CDR1 is SGHRS and CDR2 is YFSETQ. The CDR3 contains 16 residues.

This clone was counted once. The CDR3 spells CASSSSGQGTDTQYF. CDR3 sequence (DNA): TGTGCCAGCAGTTCGTCAGGGCAGGGAACAGATACGCAGTATTTT. This chain joins TRBV28 and TRBJ2-3; D may be TRBD1 (5 bases). Trimming stripped 4 bases from V and 3 bases from J, with 14 bases between. Germline CDR1 and CDR2: MDHEN and SYDVKM. CDR3 length: 15 amino acids.

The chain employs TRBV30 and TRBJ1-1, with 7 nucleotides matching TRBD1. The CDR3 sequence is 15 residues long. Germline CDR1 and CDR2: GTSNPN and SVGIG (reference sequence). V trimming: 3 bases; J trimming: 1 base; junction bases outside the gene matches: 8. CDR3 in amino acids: CAWSDPRTGNTEAFF. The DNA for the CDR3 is TGTGCCTGGAGCGATCCTAGGACAGGGAACACTGAAGCTTTCTTT.

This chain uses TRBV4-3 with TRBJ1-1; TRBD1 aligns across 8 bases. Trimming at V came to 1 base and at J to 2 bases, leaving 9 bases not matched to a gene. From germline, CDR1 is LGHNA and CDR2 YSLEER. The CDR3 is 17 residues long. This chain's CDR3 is CASSQAGGGEGNTEAFF. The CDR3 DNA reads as TGCGCCAGCAGCCAAGCAGGGGGCGGGGAAGGAAACACTGAAGCTTTCTTT.

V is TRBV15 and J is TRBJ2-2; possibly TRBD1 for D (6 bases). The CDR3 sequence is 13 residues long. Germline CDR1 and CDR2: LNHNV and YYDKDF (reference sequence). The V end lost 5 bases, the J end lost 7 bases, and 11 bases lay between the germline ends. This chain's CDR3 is CATSGIQGGELFF. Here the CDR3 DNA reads TGTGCCACCAGCGGAATACAGGGCGGGGAGCTGTTTTTT.